This TCR beta chain was observed in a study of cytomegalovirus exposure and HLA in healthy donors (dated by TCRdb to 2016 to 2017). Notes on the research overall: An earlier analysis of roughly 500 of the donors reported about 290 Gb of sequence data and around 120 million unique TCR beta sequences from 150 million to 200 million T cells. An early release that covered about 600 HLA-typed donors contained approximately 300 gigabases of sequencing data and 65 million to 100 million unique TCR sequences. Of the approximately 400 genotyped donors, 81% were placed in the genetic ancestry cluster associated with self-reported Caucasian donors. The study was designed to test whether signatures of past pathogen exposure could be identified by cataloging public T cell receptors. Using immunosequencing, the study profiled T cell repertoires from about 650 subjects and related those repertoires to cytomegalovirus serostatus. A separate validation cohort of over 95 different subjects was used in addition to the 666-subject first cohort. To predict cytomegalovirus infection status, the study combined high-throughput TCR immunosequencing, statistical association of individual TCRs with disease status, and machine learning. In a later analysis, previously published TCR beta repertoires from 550 to 750 donors were re-analyzed and high-resolution HLA genotyping was added so that TCR occurrence patterns could be studied. Rather than drawing on any new phenotypic data, the later analysis identified candidate immune exposures from TCR beta sequences and the way those sequences occurred across donors. To decide whether each TCR beta V gene segment behaved as functional or pseudogenic, an earlier analysis of approximately 620 of the donors relied on high-throughput TCR beta sequencing. Donor age, sex, ethnicity and CMV serostatus were compiled together with the repertoire data. A later genetic analysis took genome-wide SNP genotypes for 398 of the 666 donors and used that subset as a discovery cohort. All discovery cohort repertoires had been generated on a single sequencing platform. Class I and class II HLA loci were covered by the typing at four-digit resolution. The number of typed donors differed by locus: about 620-630 for A, B, C, DRB1 and DQB1; 500 to 550 for DQA1; over 600 for DPA1; and about 450 for DPB1. A handful of DR-DQ haplotypes were handled as single units for association and clustering because linkage in the cohort was strong. Across some 400 genotyped donors of the cohort, an average of about 240,000 unique TCR beta nucleotide sequences per donor were sequenced, and around 19% of those sequences were non-productive. Results the study describes overall, beyond this receptor: Assigning TCR associations to individual alleles was difficult when HLA alleles, especially DR and DQ, strongly co-occurred. Sequencing depth was assumed to be roughly uniform across donors in the presence/absence analyses, though that assumption may not hold. In an earlier analysis of roughly 560 of the donors, most TCR beta V segments were observed in productive rearrangements about 90% or about 30% of the time, broadly matching IMGT annotations. Compared with the approximately 670-donor mean, donors in an Asian-associated ancestry cluster had fewer N-insertions in productive TCRs, according to a later genetic analysis. V-gene and J-gene trimming of TCR beta chains was associated with a missense DCLRE1C variant in a later genetic analysis, and the association was replicated in an independent cohort. In a later analysis, several top co-occurrence clusters were reported to appear linked to parvovirus B19, influenza, CMV and Epstein-Barr virus. A few of the identified cytomegalovirus-associated TCR beta chains were confirmed in vitro to be specific for cytomegalovirus antigens. In a later analysis, HLA-associated TCR beta chains showed more clonal expansion and lower generation probabilities than non-associated chains that were equally common. Some IMGT-functional V segments, including TRBV6-2 and TRBV6-3, could not be distinguished by the 87-base-pair reads and were therefore excluded. A further reported finding was that TCR beta sequences accurately predicted the HLA-A and HLA-B alleles for most subjects in the first cohort. Correlated functional status among segregating V segments might be attributable to linkage disequilibrium, but an unknown experimental factor could not be ruled out. Across donors, most TCR sequences were observed very rarely, whereas some public TCRs were present in many individuals. Because counts were too low, seventeen rarely observed V segments, including chromosome 9 orphons, were left out of the earlier analysis of roughly 600 of the donors. This cohort had only TCR beta chains sequenced, and the lack of alpha or paired-chain data limited which features could be detected. The study gave a list of more than 150 TCR beta chains associated with cytomegalovirus. HLA typing was unavailable for some donors at each locus, so association tests used only the typed subset. The authors suggested that the approach could potentially be generalized to other disease states and immunological phenotypes. A later analysis found that TCR association rates varied across HLA loci, with DRB1 alleles showing the most associated TCRs and HLA-C alleles the fewest. A cluster of highly shared sequence variants was judged likely to represent a technical artifact of the sequencing pipeline. Most CMV-associated TCR beta chains appeared to be HLA-restricted in a later analysis, and the HLA associations seemed to be driven largely by CMV exposure. In both the original and validation cohorts, the classifier was reported to diagnose cytomegalovirus status with high specificity and sensitivity. Immune exposure information for the cohort was limited to CMV serostatus. A later analysis associated 15,000 or so TCR beta sequences with specific HLA alleles at a false discovery rate of 0.05.

The library relied on the immunoSEQ multiplex PCR assay. For the multiplex PCR, a mixture combining 60 forward primers for TCR Vbeta segments and 13 reverse primers for TCR Jbeta segments was used. The CDR3 region of rearranged TCR beta genes was amplified from genomic DNA with a multiplex PCR assay. On the Illumina HiSeq System, the amplified TCR beta libraries were sequenced as 87-base-pair reads. Per the original workflow: A later analysis counted tens of millions of unique TCR beta chains across the 666 repertoires, and some 12 million of these chains were shared by at least two donors. Raw reads were error-corrected and collapsed into unique sequences by a nearest-neighbor algorithm in which closely related sequences were merged to remove PCR and sequencing errors. Alignment of CDR3 sequences to IMGT reference sequences was used to assign V, D and J gene segments. Each retained sequence needed at least a six-nucleotide match to both a V gene segment and a J gene segment. A rearrangement counted as productive if the CDR3 had no stop codons and remained in frame with V and J, and every other rearrangement counted as non-productive. CDR3 was defined by IMGT convention, running from the second conserved V-encoded cysteine to the conserved J-encoded phenylalanine. The earlier analysis of about 570 of the donors excluded any sequence lacking an unambiguous match to a single V gene segment. An earlier analysis of several hundred of the donors classified V segments as functional when productive rearrangements were above 56.7% and as segregating when the standard deviation between donors was above 5%. To diagnose cytomegalovirus status from the catalog of TCR beta chain sequences, a statistical classification framework was built. In a later analysis, TCR nucleotide sequences were compared against IMGT/GENE-DB human TR gene sequences so that V and J genes could be assigned. The TCRdist pipeline was used in a later analysis to assign CDR3 sequences and most-parsimonious VDJ recombination scenarios. A later analysis defined each TCR beta chain by its CDR3 amino acid sequence plus V-gene family, and excluded reads lacking a unique V-gene family. To address suspected cross-contamination and a sequencing artifact, a later analysis removed a few hundred highly shared, low-generation-probability nucleotide sequences. For each public chain, a later analysis derived a clonal expansion index from normalized ranks of inferred template counts within each repertoire. In a later analysis, generation probabilities were computed with a VDJ recombination model fitted to out-of-frame rearrangements, and the resulting probabilities were checked against IGoR. In a later analysis, TCR-TCR, TCR-HLA and TCR-CMV co-occurrence was scored with hypergeometric tests, and a repertoire-size bias correction was applied to TCR pairs. A later analysis estimated false discovery rates by permuting HLA or CMV assignments 20 times. In a later analysis, co-occurring TCRs were grouped using DBSCAN, with TCRdist sequence similarity added in when clustering inside HLA-allele-positive subsets. Repertoires with fewer than 30,000 or more than 120,000 public chains were left out of co-occurrence clustering, as were five repertoires with anomalous nucleotide sharing. Entries here come from immuneACCESS through TCRdb and include only in-frame sequences with V and J called. Some clones fail to appear in such tables; in the studies checked, an unresolved V gene covers under half of the shortfall, and the cause of the remainder is unknown. The DNA was the basis for D and trimming; V, J and clone size are from that table. A total of some 200,000 clones appear in this sample, 81% of them only once. 3.8% of the sample is taken by the ten largest.

The cohort consisted of 600 to 750 healthy bone marrow donors. Cohort members were all nominally healthy when sampled, although unrecorded immune exposures were likely present. The donor was CMV seronegative and belonged to the group of more than 300 seronegative cohort members. A peripheral blood sample was provided by each donor, and peripheral blood mononuclear cells were used for TCR beta sequencing. The Qiagen DNeasy Blood Extraction Kit was used to extract genomic DNA from the blood cell samples. V ends up 6 bases short and J 7 bases short, with an unmatched junction base count of 6. The CDR3 runs 14 residues from the cysteine to the phenylalanine. Of the read, only the CDR3 DNA is kept; its 42 bases are in frame from base 1. Taken from the germline V gene (reference sequence), the CDR1 and CDR2 loops are LNHDA and SQIVND. As to this clone: Its antigen has not been determined. The sample holds no much larger clone one base away, and base qualities are not on file.

The receptor comes from a man aged 45-65 years in good health and CMV-seronegative. Material for sequencing was PBMCs. The rearranged chain carries TRBV19 and TRBJ1-6, with 7 bases matching TRBD1. The nucleotide sequence is given as TGTGCCAGTAGGGGGGACAGTGACAATTCACCCCTCCACTTT. Its amino acids are CASRGDSDNSPLHF.